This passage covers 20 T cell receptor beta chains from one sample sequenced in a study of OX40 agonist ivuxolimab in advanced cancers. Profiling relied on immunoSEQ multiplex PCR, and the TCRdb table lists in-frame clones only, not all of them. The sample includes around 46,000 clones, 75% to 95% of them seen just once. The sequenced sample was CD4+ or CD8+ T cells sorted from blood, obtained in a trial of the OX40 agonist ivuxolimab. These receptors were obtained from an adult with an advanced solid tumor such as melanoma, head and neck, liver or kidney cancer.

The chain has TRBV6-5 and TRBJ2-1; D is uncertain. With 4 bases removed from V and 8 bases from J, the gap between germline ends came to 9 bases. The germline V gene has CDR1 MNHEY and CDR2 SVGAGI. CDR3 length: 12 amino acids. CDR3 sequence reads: CASSLSGDEQFF. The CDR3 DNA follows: TGTGCCAGCAGTTTGTCCGGCGATGAGCAGTTCTTC.

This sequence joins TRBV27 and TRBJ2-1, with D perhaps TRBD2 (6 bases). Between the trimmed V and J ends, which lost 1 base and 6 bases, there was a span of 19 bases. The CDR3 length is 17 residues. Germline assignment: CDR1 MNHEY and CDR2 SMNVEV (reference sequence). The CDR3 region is CASSLWETGLIINEQFF. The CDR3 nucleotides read TGTGCCAGCAGTTTATGGGAAACGGGACTTATTATCAATGAGCAGTTCTTC.

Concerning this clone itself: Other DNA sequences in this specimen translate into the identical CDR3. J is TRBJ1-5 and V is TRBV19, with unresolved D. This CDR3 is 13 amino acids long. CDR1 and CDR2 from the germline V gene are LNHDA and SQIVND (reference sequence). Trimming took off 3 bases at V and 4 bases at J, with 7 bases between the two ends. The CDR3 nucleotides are TGTGCCAGTAGTATCTCCGGGAATCAGCCCCAGCATTTT. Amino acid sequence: CASSISGNQPQHF. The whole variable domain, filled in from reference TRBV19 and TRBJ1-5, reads DGGITQSPKYLFRKEGQNVTLSCEQNLNHDAMYWYRQDPGQGLRLIYYSQIVNDFQKGDIAEGYSVSREKKESFPLTVTSAQKNPTAFYLCASSISGNQPQHFGDGTRLSIL.

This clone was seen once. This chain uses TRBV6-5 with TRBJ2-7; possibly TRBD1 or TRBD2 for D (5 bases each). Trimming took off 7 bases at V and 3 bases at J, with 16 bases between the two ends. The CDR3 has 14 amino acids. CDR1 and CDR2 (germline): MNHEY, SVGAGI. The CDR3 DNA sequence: TGTGCCAGCAACACTCGGGACGGCGACTACGAGCAGTACTTC. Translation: CASNTRDGDYEQYF.

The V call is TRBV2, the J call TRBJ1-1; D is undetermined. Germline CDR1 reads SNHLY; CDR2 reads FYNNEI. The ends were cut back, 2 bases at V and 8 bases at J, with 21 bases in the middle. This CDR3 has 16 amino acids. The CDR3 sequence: CASSETDRWADSEAFF. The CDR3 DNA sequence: TGTGCCAGCAGTGAAACGGACCGCTGGGCAGACTCAGAAGCTTTCTTT. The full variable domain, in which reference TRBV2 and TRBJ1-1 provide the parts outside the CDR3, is EPEVTQTPSHQVTQMGQEVILRCVPISNHLYFYWYRQILGQKVEFLVSFYNNEISEKSEIFDDQFSVERPDGSNFTLKIRSTKLEDSAMYFCASSETDRWADSEAFFGQGTRLTVV.

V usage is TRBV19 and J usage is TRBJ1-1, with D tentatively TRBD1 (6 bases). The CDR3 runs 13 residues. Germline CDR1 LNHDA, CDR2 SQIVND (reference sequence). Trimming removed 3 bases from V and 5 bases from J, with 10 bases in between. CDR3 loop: CASSMGAWTEAFF. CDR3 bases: TGTGCCAGTAGTATGGGGGCGTGGACTGAAGCTTTCTTT.

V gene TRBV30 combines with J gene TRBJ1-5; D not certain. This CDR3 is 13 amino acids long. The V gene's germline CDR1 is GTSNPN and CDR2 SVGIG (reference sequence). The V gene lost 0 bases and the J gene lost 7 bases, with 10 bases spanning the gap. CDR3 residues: CAWSVTGNQPQHF. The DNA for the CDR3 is TGTGCCTGGAGTGTAACCGGGAACCAGCCCCAGCATTTT. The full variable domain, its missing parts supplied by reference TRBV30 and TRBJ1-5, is SQTIHQWPATLVQPVGSPLSLECTVEGTSNPNLYWYRQAAGRGLQLLFYSVGIGQISSEVPQNLSASRPQDRQFILSSKKLLLSDSGFYLCAWSVTGNQPQHFGDGTRLSIL.

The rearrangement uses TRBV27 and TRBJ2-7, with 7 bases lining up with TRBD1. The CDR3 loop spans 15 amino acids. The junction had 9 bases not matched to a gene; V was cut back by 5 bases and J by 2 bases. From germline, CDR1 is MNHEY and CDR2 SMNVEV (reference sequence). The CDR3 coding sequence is TGTGCCAGCAGTCGTGGGGGCAGGGGGACCTACGAGCAGTACGTC. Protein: CASSRGGRGTYEQYV.

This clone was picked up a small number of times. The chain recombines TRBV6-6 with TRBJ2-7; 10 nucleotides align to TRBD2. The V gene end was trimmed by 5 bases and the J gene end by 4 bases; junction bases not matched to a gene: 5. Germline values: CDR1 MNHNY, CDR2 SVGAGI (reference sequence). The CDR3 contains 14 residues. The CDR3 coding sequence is TGTGCCAGCAGTGCGGGACTAGCGAGGTACGAGCAGTACTTC. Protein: CASSAGLARYEQYF.

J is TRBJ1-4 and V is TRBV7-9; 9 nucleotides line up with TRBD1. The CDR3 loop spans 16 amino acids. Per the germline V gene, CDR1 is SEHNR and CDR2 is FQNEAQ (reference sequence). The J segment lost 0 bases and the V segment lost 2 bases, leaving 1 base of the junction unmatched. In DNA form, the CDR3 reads TGTGCCAGCAGCTTAACAGGGGGCCCAACTAATGAAAAACTGTTTTTT. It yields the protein CASSLTGGPTNEKLFF.

CDR3 sequence (DNA): TGTGCCAGCAGCTCGGAGACAGAACTCAATCAGCCCCAGCATTTT. Amino acid sequence: CASSSETELNQPQHF. J is TRBJ1-5 and V is TRBV5-6, with a tentative D call TRBD1 (5 bases). CDR1 and CDR2 (germline): SGHDT, YYEEEE. The length of the CDR3 is 15 residues. The germline V and J ends were trimmed by 3 bases and 3 bases, with 13 bases remaining between them.

CDR3 sequence: CASSSRTEAFF. The CDR3 region has the DNA TGTGCCAGCAGCTCACGAACTGAAGCTTTCTTT. This chain links TRBV5-6 with TRBJ1-1; D remains ambiguous. The CDR3 is made up of 11 amino acids. From germline, CDR1 is SGHDT and CDR2 YYEEEE. Trimming shortened V by 3 bases and J by 5 bases, and 5 bases separated the two germline ends.

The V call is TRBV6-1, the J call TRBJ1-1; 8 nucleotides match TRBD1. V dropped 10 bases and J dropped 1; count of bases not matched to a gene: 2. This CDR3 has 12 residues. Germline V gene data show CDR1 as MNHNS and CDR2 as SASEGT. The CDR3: CAIGQGNTEAFF. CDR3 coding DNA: TGTGCCATTGGACAGGGGAACACTGAAGCTTTCTTT.

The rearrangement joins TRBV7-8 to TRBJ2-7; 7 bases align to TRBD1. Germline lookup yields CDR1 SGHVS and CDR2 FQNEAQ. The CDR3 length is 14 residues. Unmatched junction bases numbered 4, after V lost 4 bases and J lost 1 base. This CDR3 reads CASSSPTGSYEQYF. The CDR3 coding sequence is TGTGCCAGCAGCTCCCCGACAGGGTCCTACGAGCAGTACTTC.

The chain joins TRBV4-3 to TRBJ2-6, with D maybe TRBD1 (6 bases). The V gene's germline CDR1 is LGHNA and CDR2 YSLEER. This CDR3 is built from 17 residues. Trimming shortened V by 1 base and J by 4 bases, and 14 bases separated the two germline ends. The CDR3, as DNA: TGCGCCAGCAGCCAAGTGAAGGCAGGGGCCGGGGCCAACGTCCTGACTTTC. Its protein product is CASSQVKAGAGANVLTF.

The CDR3 loop is CASSQVSQGDREQFF. For the CDR3, the DNA is TGCGCCAGCAGCCAAGTCTCCCAGGGTGATCGTGAGCAGTTCTTC. The rearrangement links TRBV4-1 to TRBJ2-1; TRBD1 is a possible D gene (5 bases). Trimming cost V 1 base and J 9 bases, with 16 bases left between them. The CDR3 totals 15 residues. Germline V gives CDR1 MGHRA, CDR2 YSYEKL.

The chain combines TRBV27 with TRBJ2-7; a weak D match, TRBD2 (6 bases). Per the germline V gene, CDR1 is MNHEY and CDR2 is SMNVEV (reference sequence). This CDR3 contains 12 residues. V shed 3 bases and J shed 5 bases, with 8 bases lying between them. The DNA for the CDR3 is TGTGCCAGCAGTTTTGCGGGGAACGAGCAGTACTTC. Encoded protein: CASSFAGNEQYF.

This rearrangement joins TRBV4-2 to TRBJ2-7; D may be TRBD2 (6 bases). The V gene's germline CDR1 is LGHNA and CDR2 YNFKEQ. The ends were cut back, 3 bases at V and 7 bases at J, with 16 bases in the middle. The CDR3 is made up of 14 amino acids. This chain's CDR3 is CASSQRGKLREQYF. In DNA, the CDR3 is TGTGCCAGCAGCCAGCGGGGAAAACTACGAGAGCAGTACTTC.

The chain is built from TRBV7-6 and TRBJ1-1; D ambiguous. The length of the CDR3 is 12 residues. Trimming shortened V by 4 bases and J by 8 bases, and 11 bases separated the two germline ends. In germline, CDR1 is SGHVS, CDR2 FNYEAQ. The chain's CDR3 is CASSSGGSEAFF. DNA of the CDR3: TGTGCCAGCAGCTCCGGAGGGAGCGAAGCTTTCTTT.

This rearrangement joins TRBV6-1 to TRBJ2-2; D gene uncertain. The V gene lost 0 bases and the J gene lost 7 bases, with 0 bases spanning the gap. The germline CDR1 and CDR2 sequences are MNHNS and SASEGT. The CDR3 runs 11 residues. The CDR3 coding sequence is TGTGCCAGCAGTGAAGCCGGGGAGCTGTTTTTT. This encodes CASSEAGELFF.